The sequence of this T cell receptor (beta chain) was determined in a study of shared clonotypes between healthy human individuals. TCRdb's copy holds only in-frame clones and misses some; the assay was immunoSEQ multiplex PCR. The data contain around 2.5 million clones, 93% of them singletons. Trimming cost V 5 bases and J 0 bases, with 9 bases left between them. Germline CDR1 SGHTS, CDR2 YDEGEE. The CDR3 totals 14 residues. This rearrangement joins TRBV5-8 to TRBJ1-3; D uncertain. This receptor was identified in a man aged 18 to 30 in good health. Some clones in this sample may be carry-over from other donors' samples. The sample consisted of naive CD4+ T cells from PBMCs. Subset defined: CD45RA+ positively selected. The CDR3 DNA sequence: TGTGCCAGCAGGATTGGTACCTCTGGAAACACCATATATTTT. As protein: CASRIGTSGNTIYF.